This TCR beta chain is drawn from a study of tissue T cells after allogeneic stem cell transplantation. Overall study results and limits: TCR repertoires tracked anatomic similarity, regardless of disease or transplant status. Some tissue clones might be persisting host cells; their alloreactivity or antigen specificity was not determined.

Time point in this sample: mouse harvest day 7 after allogeneic transplant. Mouse grafts combined 10^7 T-cell-depleted bone marrow cells with 10^6 splenic CD5+ T cells. B6 (H2b) cells into BALB/c (H2d) mice; tissues taken at day 7 or 14. CDR3 sequences, V/J genes, frequencies and template counts came from survey-depth TCRbeta sequencing. The data were produced by immunoSEQ multiplex PCR, yet TCRdb's version contains in-frame clones alone and is incomplete. The top ten clones hold more than 10% of a sample with roughly 7,500 clones, roughly half of them seen once. Concerning this clone itself: Its target is not known. Mouse names are used for the genes. The DNA ends 1 residue before the CDR3 does, and the rest of the CDR3 is filled in from the germline J gene.

The CDR3 runs to 15 residues. The V and J ends lost 0 bases and 0 bases respectively, with 9 bases between them. Per the germline V gene, CDR1 is MNHDT and CDR2 is YYDKIL. The chain is built from TRBV17 and TRBJ2-7, with a tentative D call TRBD2 (5 bases). The clonotype was recovered from a female BALB/c mouse given C57BL/6 T cells with graft-versus-host disease after an allogeneic hematopoietic cell transplant. The sample consisted of lymph node tissue. The CDR3 DNA, read in part, is TGTGCTAGCAGTAGAGATCTTGGGGTCTCCTATGAACAGTAC. Translation: CASSRDLGVSYEQY. The whole CDR3 region reads CASSRDLGVSYEQYF.